One sample yielded the 9 T cell receptor beta chains listed below, sequenced in a study of cytotoxic CD8 clonotypes in ibrutinib-treated CLL. Profiled with immunoSEQ multiplex PCR; TCRdb holds only in-frame clones, not every one. This table holds about 270,000 clones, around 69% found once. The starting material was PBMCs, obtained at disease progression, from a patient treated with ibrutinib. The receptors were sampled from a human donor with chronic lymphocytic leukemia.

The chain links TRBV19 to TRBJ1-4, with D tentatively TRBD1 (6 bases). V lost 6 bases and J 3 bases, leaving 11 bases between the germline ends. This CDR3 has 14 amino acids. In germline, CDR1 is LNHDA, CDR2 SQIVND (reference sequence). For the CDR3, the DNA is TGTGCCAGTAGCGAACAGGGCTCTAATGAAAAACTGTTTTTT. This gives the protein CASSEQGSNEKLFF.

The J gene is TRBJ2-7, the V gene TRBV18; D may be TRBD1 (5 bases). With 4 bases removed from V and 0 bases from J, the gap between germline ends came to 22 bases. CDR1 and CDR2 from the germline V gene are KGHSH and LQKENI. CDR3 length equals 18 residues. The CDR3 DNA is TGTGCCAGCTCACGCCGGACGGGCCACAGGAATAGCTCCTACGAGCAGTACTTC. Protein: CASSRRTGHRNSSYEQYF.

The chain carries TRBV15 and TRBJ1-1; TRBD1 is a possible D gene (5 bases). Trimming cost V 2 bases and J 5 bases, with 15 bases left between them. This CDR3 has 15 amino acids. Germline CDR1 reads LNHNV; CDR2 reads YYDKDF (reference sequence). CDR3 residues: CATSRNPRGRTEAFF. The DNA for the CDR3 is TGTGCCACCAGCAGAAACCCTCGGGGGAGGACTGAAGCTTTCTTT.

The chain recombines TRBV6-5 with TRBJ1-1; no firm D call. Germline V gene sequence: CDR1 MNHEY, CDR2 SVGAGI. The CDR3 is 13 residues long. Trimming removed 2 bases at V and 3 bases at J, with 7 bases between. CDR3 residues: CASSYTTDTEAFF. The CDR3, as DNA: TGTGCCAGCAGTTACACGACGGACACTGAAGCTTTCTTT.

V and J are TRBV18 and TRBJ2-5; D uncertain. The V end lost 0 bases, the J end lost 6 bases, and 8 bases lay between the germline ends. Germline CDR1 reads KGHSH; CDR2 reads LQKENI. CDR3 length: 13 amino acids. CDR3 nucleotides: TGTGCCAGCTCACCACCTGGGGTACAGACCCAGTACTTC. It yields the protein CASSPPGVQTQYF.

The chain combines TRBV2 with TRBJ2-3, with 10 bases lining up with TRBD2. J was trimmed by 2 bases and V by 8 bases; bases with no gene match: 7. The CDR3 loop spans 15 amino acids. Germline CDR1 is SNHLY and CDR2 is FYNNEI. Here the CDR3 reads CASYEAGGYTDTQYF. DNA of the CDR3: TGTGCCAGCTATGAAGCGGGAGGGTACACAGATACGCAGTATTTT.

The J gene is TRBJ1-2, the V gene TRBV18; unclear D gene. V was clipped by 0 bases and J by 4 bases, with 9 bases between them. The CDR3 runs 14 residues. Looked up from germline, CDR1 is KGHSH and CDR2 is LQKENI. The CDR3 spells CASSPPLAFYGYTF. DNA of the CDR3: TGTGCCAGCTCACCACCGCTCGCGTTCTATGGCTACACCTTC.

Here the CDR3 reads CASRGPGLAPYEQYF. The CDR3 DNA reads as TGTGCCAGCAGGGGGCCGGGACTAGCTCCCTACGAGCAGTACTTC. This chain links TRBV5-4 with TRBJ2-7; 9 bases fit TRBD2. From germline, CDR1 is SGHNT and CDR2 YYREEE (reference sequence). This CDR3 is built from 15 residues. J lost 2 bases, V lost 5 bases, and 8 bases had no gene match.

This sequence joins TRBV30 and TRBJ1-5, with D perhaps TRBD1 (6 bases). CDR3 length: 15 amino acids. Germline V gene data show CDR1 as GTSNPN and CDR2 as SVGIG (reference sequence). Trimming took off 2 bases at V and 6 bases at J, with 17 bases between the two ends. This CDR3 reads CAWSIDGGAGQPQHF. The CDR3 DNA reads as TGTGCCTGGAGTATTGATGGGGGGGCGGGTCAGCCCCAGCATTTT.